This T cell receptor (beta chain) stems from a study of OX40 agonist ivuxolimab in advanced cancers. Study findings and constraints: Average numbers of expanded clones were greater in CD8+ T cells than in CD4+. Partial responders at 0.1-3.0 mg/kg showed near-lowest clonal expansion.

TCRdb keeps only in-frame clones here, not all; method: immunoSEQ multiplex PCR. In the table there are approximately 58,000 clones, roughly 85% of which are singletons. Worth noting for this clone: What it binds is not known.

This CDR3 is built from 12 residues. Trimming removed 2 bases at V and 4 bases at J, with 4 bases between. The germline V gene encodes CDR1 PRHDT and CDR2 FYEKMQ (reference sequence). The chain links TRBV13 to TRBJ2-3; D call uncertain. The sequence was collected from an adult with an advanced solid tumor such as melanoma, head and neck, liver or kidney cancer. Sequencing was performed on CD4+ or CD8+ T cells sorted from blood, taken in a trial of the OX40 agonist ivuxolimab. The CDR3 DNA reads as TGTGCCAGCAGCTTAAGGCCAGATACGCAGTATTTT. Protein sequence: CASSLRPDTQYF.